This TCR beta chain was observed in a study of glioma-infiltrating T cells. The iRepertoire nested amplicon-rescue multiplex PCR amplified TCR alpha and beta CDR3s from RNA. For one-step reverse transcription and amplification, about 85-400 ng of tissue mRNA or PBMC total RNA was used. Each CDR3 protein is one row after TCRdb ran MiXCR on the multiplex PCR reads. The sample shows fewer than 250,000 distinct CDR3 sequences, approximately 30% of them seen only once. This clonotype was recorded many times. The antigen is unknown. General observations from the study: Above-expected tissue-blood divergence occurred in all gliomas, most in low-grade ones. Only very few CDR3 sequences appeared in both tissue and blood.

The receptor comes from a human donor with low-grade glioma or glioblastoma, undergoing nonglioma brain surgery, or in good health (not recorded which). The sample was glioma tissue, nonneoplastic brain tissue, or PBMCs (not recorded which).

The CDR3 DNA sequence: TGCAGTGCTAGGGCCGGACAGGGGCGAGACAATGAGCAGTTCTTC. Translation gives CSARAGQGRDNEQFF. The chain uses TRBV20-1 and TRBJ2-1; TRBD1 aligns across 9 bases. The CDR3 consists of 15 residues. The trim removed 3 bases at V and 5 bases at J, leaving 8 bases unmatched. Germline V lookup: CDR1 DFQATT, CDR2 SNEGSKA (reference sequence).